The 22 T cell receptor beta chains below all came from one sample that was sequenced in a study of cytomegalovirus exposure and HLA in healthy donors. With 60 Vbeta and 13 Jbeta primers, the PCR was carried out. Here immunoSEQ multiplex PCR was the method, and the copy in TCRdb shows in-frame clones only, minus some. The sample contains over 100,000 clones, roughly four fifths of which appear only once. Material for sequencing was PBMCs. These receptor sequences come from a woman in her thirties in good health and CMV-seropositive.

The chain couples TRBV29-1 to TRBJ2-5; perhaps TRBD2 as D (5 bases). The CDR3 has 12 residues. Trimming took off 8 bases at V and 4 bases at J, with 14 bases between the two ends. The germline CDR1 and CDR2 sequences are SQVTM and ANQGSEA. CDR3 coding DNA: TGCAGCTCTGGAGATCGGGGAGAGACCCAGTACTTC. This codes for CSSGDRGETQYF.

The chain joins TRBV5-6 to TRBJ2-3; 9 bases match TRBD1. The CDR3 consists of 16 residues. Per the germline V gene, CDR1 is SGHDT and CDR2 is YYEEEE. Germline trimming cut 4 bases from V and 1 base from J; bases unmatched to any gene: 7. Here the CDR3 reads CASSDLQGARTDTQYF. CDR3 bases: TGTGCCAGCAGCGACTTACAGGGGGCCCGCACAGATACGCAGTATTTT.

The chain combines TRBV6-1 with TRBJ1-5; possibly TRBD1 for D (5 bases). The CDR3 is 15 amino acids. CDR1 is MNHNS and CDR2 is SASEGT in the germline V gene. V lost 7 bases and J 1 base, leaving 14 bases between the germline ends. The CDR3 loop reads CASIRLAGSNQPQHF. CDR3 sequence (DNA): TGTGCCAGCATACGCCTCGCAGGGAGCAATCAGCCCCAGCATTTT.

This clone was observed a handful of times. The chain couples TRBV6-5 to TRBJ2-7, with D possibly matching TRBD1 (6 bases). V was cut by 7 bases and J by 6 bases, with 13 bases left in between. Looked up from germline, CDR1 is MNHEY and CDR2 is SVGAGI. The CDR3 loop spans 12 amino acids. For the CDR3, the DNA is TGTGCCAGCAAGAACAGGGTTGGCGAGCAGTACTTC. Its translation: CASKNRVGEQYF.

The chain uses TRBV9 and TRBJ1-4; D is unclear. V lost 4 bases to trimming and J lost 8 bases, with 15 bases between them. Per the germline V gene, CDR1 is SGDLS and CDR2 is YYNGEE. The CDR3 has 14 amino acids. CDR3 sequence: CASSTQTSAEKLFF. CDR3 nucleotide sequence: TGTGCCAGCAGCACCCAGACTAGCGCGGAAAAACTGTTTTTT.

The chain carries TRBV2 and TRBJ1-2; D call uncertain. V dropped 6 bases and J dropped 3 bases, with 5 bases sitting between them. Germline CDR1 reads SNHLY; CDR2 reads FYNNEI. CDR3 length: 11 amino acids. CDR3 coding DNA: TGTGCCAGCAGGGAGGACTATGGCTACACCTTC. This codes for CASREDYGYTF.

V gene TRBV6-5 combines with J gene TRBJ1-1, with 7 bases aligning to TRBD1. The CDR3 totals 15 residues. The germline CDR1 and CDR2 sequences are MNHEY and SVGAGI. With 6 bases clipped from V and 6 bases from J, the junction kept 13 bases outside the gene matches. The CDR3 DNA follows: TGTGCCAGCAGACGAGAAGACAGGGAGAGCGCTGAAGCTTTCTTT. Residues: CASRREDRESAEAFF.

CDR3: CASSEVQTTRGYTF. The CDR3 DNA is TGTGCCAGTAGCGAAGTCCAGACTACGCGAGGCTACACCTTC. V is TRBV19 and J is TRBJ1-2; no clear D gene. The germline gives CDR1 LNHDA, CDR2 SQIVND (reference sequence). The ends were cut back, 6 bases at V and 8 bases at J, with 19 bases in the middle. The CDR3 is 14 residues long.

The rearrangement joins TRBV4-2 to TRBJ2-2, with 9 bases aligning to TRBD2. The junction had 17 bases not matched to a gene; V was cut back by 0 bases and J by 6 bases. This CDR3 has 20 residues. Germline CDR1 is LGHNA and CDR2 is YNFKEQ. The CDR3 here is CASSQEGLSAAGGRPGELFF. DNA of the CDR3: TGTGCCAGCAGCCAAGAGGGTTTGTCAGCGGCGGGGGGGCGTCCCGGGGAGCTGTTTTTT.

CDR3 in amino acids: CAWKSVRAGNTIYF. CDR3 nucleotides: TGTGCCTGGAAGTCCGTAAGAGCGGGAAACACCATATATTTT. V usage is TRBV30 and J usage is TRBJ1-3; D is uncertain. V was pared by 4 bases and J by 4 bases, with 14 bases between. The CDR3 consists of 14 residues. CDR1 is GTSNPN, CDR2 SVGIG, per germline (reference sequence).

The chain combines TRBV19 with TRBJ2-1; TRBD2 is a possible D gene (6 bases). V was shortened by 6 bases and J by 4 bases, with 19 bases between the two germline ends. The CDR3 spans 16 residues. Looked up from germline, CDR1 is LNHDA and CDR2 is SQIVND (reference sequence). CDR3 residues: CASSPGTSKRYNEQFF. CDR3 coding DNA: TGTGCCAGTAGCCCCGGTACTAGCAAACGATACAATGAGCAGTTCTTC.

The chain couples TRBV12-5 to TRBJ2-1; TRBD1 might be the D (7 bases). This CDR3 spans 16 amino acids. Trimming took off 6 bases at V and 10 bases at J, with 25 bases between the two ends. Germline V lookup: CDR1 LGHNT, CDR2 FRNRAP. The CDR3 spells CASGSNIRGLDREQFF. The CDR3, as DNA: TGTGCTAGTGGCTCTAACATCCGGGGACTGGACAGGGAGCAGTTCTTC.

This clone showed up just a few times. V is TRBV7-9 and J is TRBJ2-6; D is unclear. Germline CDR1 reads SEHNR; CDR2 reads FQNEAQ (reference sequence). The CDR3 contains 16 residues. Trimming took off 4 bases at V and 0 bases at J, with 10 bases between the two ends. The DNA of the CDR3 is TGTGCCAGCAGCTCAGGATCAAGCTCTGGGGCCAACGTCCTGACTTTC. Its translation is CASSSGSSSGANVLTF.

The rearrangement joins TRBV5-5 to TRBJ2-5, with a tentative D call TRBD2 (6 bases). This CDR3 has 16 amino acids. Germline CDR1 reads SGHKS; CDR2 reads YYEKEE (reference sequence). The ends were cut back, 2 bases at V and 5 bases at J, with 19 bases in the middle. This chain's CDR3 is CASSFGGGPVAETQYF. The CDR3 bases are TGTGCCAGCAGCTTCGGGGGAGGCCCGGTTGCGGAGACCCAGTACTTC.

This chain uses TRBV9 with TRBJ2-1; 9 bases agree with TRBD2. The CDR3 runs to 16 residues. Germline V gene data show CDR1 as SGDLS and CDR2 as YYNGEE. Trimming cost V 0 bases and J 8 bases; bases outside gene matches: 9. CDR3 nucleotides: TGTGCCAGCAGCGTAGTAGGGCTAGCGGGGATTGATGAGCAGTTCTTC. It is translated as CASSVVGLAGIDEQFF.

This rearrangement joins TRBV5-5 to TRBJ1-5, with no clear D. The V and J ends lost 0 bases and 6 bases respectively, with 16 bases between them. The V gene's germline CDR1 is SGHKS and CDR2 YYEKEE (reference sequence). This CDR3 is 16 amino acids long. The CDR3 nucleotides read TGTGCCAGCAGCTTGGAAATCACAGCTACGAGTCAGCCCCAGCATTTT. Translation: CASSLEITATSQPQHF.

The chain recombines TRBV5-5 with TRBJ1-2; D remains ambiguous. This CDR3 contains 16 residues. Germline V gene lookup returns CDR1 SGHKS and CDR2 YYEKEE (reference sequence). The V gene lost 0 bases and the J gene lost 4 bases, with 16 bases spanning the gap. The CDR3 nucleotides read TGTGCCAGCAGCTTGGACCATGGCAGGCTCCCCTATGGCTACACCTTC. This codes for CASSLDHGRLPYGYTF.

This clone was seen a single time. The gene calls are TRBV19 and TRBJ1-1, with TRBD1 identical over 10 bases. V shed 5 bases, J shed 3 bases, and the junction held 9 bases outside the gene matches. The germline gives CDR1 LNHDA, CDR2 SQIVND (reference sequence). The CDR3 sequence is 16 residues long. The DNA for the CDR3 is TGTGCCAGTAGTGGGCGGACAGGGGGTAGGTACACTGAAGCTTTCTTT. This sequence encodes CASSGRTGGRYTEAFF.

This clone was observed a few times. The rearrangement joins TRBV30 to TRBJ1-1, with D hard to call. Germline-derived CDR1 and CDR2 are GTSNPN and SVGIG (reference sequence). The CDR3 is 12 residues long. V was clipped by 4 bases and J by 2 bases, with 8 bases between them. The chain's CDR3 is CAWKRQNTEAFF. CDR3 sequence (DNA): TGTGCCTGGAAAAGACAAAACACTGAAGCTTTCTTT.

The genes are TRBV5-4 and TRBJ1-2, with D uncertain. CDR3 length: 15 amino acids. V lost 4 bases, J lost 1 base, and 14 bases lay in between. Germline loops: CDR1 SGHNT, CDR2 YYREEE (reference sequence). In DNA form, the CDR3 reads TGTGCCAGCAGCCGATCGACAAGAAATAACTATGGCTACACCTTC. Its translation: CASSRSTRNNYGYTF.

The V gene is TRBV2, the J gene TRBJ2-7; TRBD2 aligns across 7 bases. Losses at the gene ends were 11 bases for V and 0 bases for J; bases not matched to a gene: 4. The CDR3 loop spans 12 amino acids. Germline values: CDR1 SNHLY, CDR2 FYNNEI. The CDR3: CADPSGSYEQYF. The CDR3 nucleotides read TGTGCCGACCCTAGCGGCTCCTACGAGCAGTACTTC.

This clone was seen only once. The genes are TRBV7-7 and TRBJ2-3; TRBD2 aligns across 13 bases. Per germline, CDR1 SSHAT and CDR2 FNYEAQ (reference sequence). V lost 9 bases and J lost 4; bases outside the gene matches: 10. CDR3 length: 16 residues. CDR3 loop: CASSRGGTSGADTQYF. The CDR3 DNA sequence: TGTGCCAGTTCCCGCGGGGGGACTAGCGGGGCAGATACGCAGTATTTT.